One and the same sample provided the 5 T cell receptor beta chains below, sequenced in a study of cytomegalovirus exposure and HLA in healthy donors (TCRdb year 2017). Library preparation employed the immunoSEQ multiplex PCR assay. A mixture of 60 forward primers for TCR Vbeta segments and 13 reverse primers for TCR Jbeta segments was used in the multiplex PCR. Not all clones reach the TCRdb copy of this immuneACCESS table, which keeps in-frame sequences only. Checked studies attribute under half of the gap to unresolved V genes and leave the rest unexplained. The sample profile shows about 130,000 clones; approximately 85% of them were found once. About 11% of the sample is in the top ten clones. Sequenced: PBMCs. These receptors originate from a male donor in good health and CMV-seropositive.

This clone has more than one count but fewer than ten. V is TRBV28 and J is TRBJ2-7; the D gene is possibly TRBD2 (6 bases). The CDR3 has 13 residues. Germline CDR1 is MDHEN and CDR2 is SYDVKM. V lost 10 bases and J 6 bases, leaving 19 bases between the germline ends. CDR3 residues: CATFSGLLFEQYF. The CDR3 DNA reads as TGTGCCACCTTTTCGGGACTTCTGTTCGAGCAGTACTTC.

This clone was counted a few times. The genes are TRBV28 and TRBJ1-2; tentative D call: TRBD1 (5 bases). The CDR3 has 14 amino acids. Germline V lookup: CDR1 MDHEN, CDR2 SYDVKM. V shed 4 bases and J shed 4 bases, with 13 bases lying between them. This CDR3 is CASSSPDRPYGYTF. DNA for the CDR3: TGTGCCAGCAGTTCCCCCGACAGACCCTATGGCTACACCTTC.

The rearrangement uses TRBV27 and TRBJ1-1; 8 nucleotides align to TRBD1. Germline V lookup: CDR1 MNHEY, CDR2 SMNVEV (reference sequence). V shed 0 bases and J 9 bases; nucleotides not matched to a gene: 3. The CDR3 has 13 amino acids. The CDR3 region has the DNA TGTGCCAGCAGTTTATCCTCAGGGGGCAAAGCTTTCTTT. Protein product: CASSLSSGGKAFF.

This clone has just one count. The V and J genes are TRBV28 and TRBJ2-1; maybe TRBD1 (5 bases). Per germline, CDR1 MDHEN and CDR2 SYDVKM. Trimming took 2 bases from V and 10 from J, leaving 12 bases between them. There are 13 residues in the CDR3. The CDR3 loop is CASSLRGSREQFF. CDR3 DNA sequence: TGTGCCAGCAGTTTAAGGGGCTCAAGAGAGCAGTTCTTC.

The V gene is TRBV7-9, the J gene TRBJ2-7, with 8 bases identical to TRBD2. Germline assignment: CDR1 SEHNR and CDR2 FQNEAQ (reference sequence). The CDR3 is made up of 14 amino acids. V trimming: 4 bases; J trimming: 5 bases; junction bases outside the gene matches: 7. CDR3 coding DNA: TGTGCCAGCAGCTCCAGCGGGAGCACAGACGAGCAGTACTTC. The encoded protein is CASSSSGSTDEQYF.